This T cell receptor (beta chain) comes out of a study of T cells expressing NK-cell markers. The CDR3 runs 13 residues. Germline loops: CDR1 MGHDK, CDR2 SYGVNS. cDNA encoding TCR beta was synthesized via 5'RACE template switching incorporating UMIs. For each CDR3 protein, TCRdb gives one entry from its re-call of the 5' RACE reads, without DNA. Its clone listing holds some 410,000 distinct CDR3 sequences. The chain combines TRBV25-1 with TRBJ2-1. This clonotype was obtained from a woman aged 18-70 years in good health. The sequencing sample was made of blood T cells: a sorted CD56 or NKG2C T cell subset, CD4+ or CD8+ T cells, or bulk PBMC T cells (not recorded which). The CDR3 protein is CASITWGTGEQFF.